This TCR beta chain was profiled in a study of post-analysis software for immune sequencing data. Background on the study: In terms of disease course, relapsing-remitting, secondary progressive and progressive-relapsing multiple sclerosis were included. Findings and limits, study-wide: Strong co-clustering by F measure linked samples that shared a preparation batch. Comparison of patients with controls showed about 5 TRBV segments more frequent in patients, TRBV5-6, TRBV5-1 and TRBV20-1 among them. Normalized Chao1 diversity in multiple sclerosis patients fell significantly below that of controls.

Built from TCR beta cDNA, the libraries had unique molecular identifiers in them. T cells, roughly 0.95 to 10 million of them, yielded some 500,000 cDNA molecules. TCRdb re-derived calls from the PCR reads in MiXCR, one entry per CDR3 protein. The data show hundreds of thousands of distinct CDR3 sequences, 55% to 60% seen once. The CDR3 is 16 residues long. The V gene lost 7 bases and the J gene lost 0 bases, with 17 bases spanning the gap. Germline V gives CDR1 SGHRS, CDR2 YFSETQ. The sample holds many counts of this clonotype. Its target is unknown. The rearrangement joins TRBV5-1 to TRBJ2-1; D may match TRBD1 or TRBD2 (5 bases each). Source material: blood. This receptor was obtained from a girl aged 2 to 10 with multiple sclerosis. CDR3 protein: CASHLSRGASYNEQFF. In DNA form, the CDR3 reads TGCGCCAGCCACCTATCCCGGGGCGCCTCCTACAATGAGCAGTTCTTC. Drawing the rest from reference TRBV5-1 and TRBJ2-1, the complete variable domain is KAGVTQTPRYLIKTRGQQVTLSCSPISGHRSVSWYQQTPGQGLQFLFEYFSETQRNKGNFPGRFSGRQFSNSRSEMNVSTLELGDSALYLCASHLSRGASYNEQFFGPGTRLTVL.